The 31 T cell receptor beta chains below all came from one sample that was sequenced in a study of OX40 agonist ivuxolimab in advanced cancers. Data came from immunoSEQ multiplex PCR; TCRdb stores just in-frame clones and leaves some out. The repertoire holds 55,000 to 85,000 clones, with over 70% as singletons. Sequencing used CD4+ or CD8+ T cells sorted from blood, obtained in a trial of the OX40 agonist ivuxolimab. All receptors come from an adult with an advanced solid tumor such as melanoma, head and neck, liver or kidney cancer.

This clone was seen a handful of times. The V and J genes are TRBV6-1 and TRBJ2-5; 16 nucleotides align to TRBD2. Trimming at V came to 2 bases and at J to 3 bases, leaving 3 bases not matched to a gene. The CDR3 consists of 17 residues. CDR1 and CDR2 (germline): MNHNS, SASEGT. The CDR3 DNA is TGTGCCAGCAGTGAAACGGGACTAGCGGGGGGGAAAGAGACCCAGTACTTC. Its translation is CASSETGLAGGKETQYF.

This clone was found once. The chain joins TRBV15 to TRBJ2-1, with 9 bases matching TRBD1. This CDR3 is 16 amino acids long. V shed 3 bases, J shed 8 bases, and the junction held 11 bases outside the gene matches. CDR1 and CDR2 (germline): LNHNV, YYDKDF (reference sequence). The chain's CDR3 is CATSSLTGGNQDEQFF. The CDR3 nucleotides read TGTGCCACCAGCAGCCTTACAGGGGGCAACCAAGATGAGCAGTTCTTC. Full variable domain (missing parts from reference TRBV15 and TRBJ2-1): DAMVIQNPRYQVTQFGKPVTLSCSQTLNHNVMYWYQQKSSQAPKLLFHYYDKDFNNEADTPDNFQSRRPNTSFCFLDIRSPGLGDTAMYLCATSSLTGGNQDEQFFGPGTRLTVL.

The chain combines TRBV5-1 with TRBJ1-3; D unresolved. This CDR3 has 14 amino acids. CDR1 is SGHRS, CDR2 YFSETQ, per germline. V was pared by 5 bases and J by 1 base, with 10 bases between. The CDR3 reads CASSVEGSGNTIYF. DNA of the CDR3: TGCGCCAGCAGTGTGGAAGGTTCTGGAAACACCATATATTTT. The full variable domain, its missing parts supplied by reference TRBV5-1 and TRBJ1-3, is KAGVTQTPRYLIKTRGQQVTLSCSPISGHRSVSWYQQTPGQGLQFLFEYFSETQRNKGNFPGRFSGRQFSNSRSEMNVSTLELGDSALYLCASSVEGSGNTIYFGEGSWLTVV.

J is TRBJ2-6 and V is TRBV2; possibly TRBD2 for D (6 bases). V was clipped by 8 bases and J by 1 base, with 12 bases between them. Germline lookup yields CDR1 SNHLY and CDR2 FYNNEI. The CDR3 has 15 amino acids. The CDR3 loop is CASVRRGSGANVLTF. The CDR3 bases are TGTGCCAGCGTCCGACGGGGGTCTGGGGCCAACGTCCTGACTTTC.

This clone has just a few counts. This sequence joins TRBV18 and TRBJ2-3, with 9 nucleotides matching TRBD1. The trim removed 3 bases at V and 4 bases at J, leaving 5 bases unmatched. Germline lookup yields CDR1 KGHSH and CDR2 LQKENI. This CDR3 has 15 residues. In nucleotides, the CDR3 is TGTGCCAGCTCACCGGGACAGGGCTCTTCAGATACGCAGTATTTT. Protein product: CASSPGQGSSDTQYF. Full variable domain (missing parts from reference TRBV18 and TRBJ2-3): NAGVMQNPRHLVRRRGQEARLRCSPMKGHSHVYWYRQLPEEGLKFMVYLQKENIIDESGMPKERFSAEFPKEGPSILRIQQVVRGDSAAYFCASSPGQGSSDTQYFGPGTRLTVL.

V and J are TRBV29-1 and TRBJ2-2; D is possibly TRBD1 or TRBD2 (7 bases each). CDR1 is SQVTM and CDR2 is ANQGSEA in the germline V gene. The V and J ends lost 3 bases and 6 bases respectively, with 14 bases between them. CDR3 length: 14 amino acids. In DNA, the CDR3 is TGCAGCGTTGATGGCAGGGGGGGAGCCGGGGAGCTGTTTTTT. Translation: CSVDGRGGAGELFF.

The V and J genes are TRBV4-1 and TRBJ1-4; 8 bases line up with TRBD1. Germline-derived CDR1 and CDR2 are MGHRA and YSYEKL. This CDR3 has 18 amino acids. V lost 1 base and J lost 4; bases outside the gene matches: 11. The CDR3 region is CASSQGGQGAIHNEKLFF. The CDR3 DNA reads TGCGCCAGCAGCCAAGGTGGGCAGGGGGCTATTCATAATGAAAAACTGTTTTTT.

The chain couples TRBV5-1 to TRBJ2-1, with TRBD2 identical over 10 bases. V shed 4 bases, J shed 2 bases, and the junction held 3 bases outside the gene matches. Germline CDR1 SGHRS, CDR2 YFSETQ. The CDR3 runs 15 residues. This chain's CDR3 is CASSVSGGPYNEQFF. The CDR3 coding sequence is TGCGCCAGCAGCGTTAGCGGGGGGCCCTACAATGAGCAGTTCTTC. Based on the CDR3 plus reference TRBV5-1 and TRBJ2-1, the full variable domain is KAGVTQTPRYLIKTRGQQVTLSCSPISGHRSVSWYQQTPGQGLQFLFEYFSETQRNKGNFPGRFSGRQFSNSRSEMNVSTLELGDSALYLCASSVSGGPYNEQFFGPGTRLTVL.

This clone is a singleton in its sample. The chain uses TRBV6-5 and TRBJ1-5; no firm D call. This CDR3 comprises 15 residues. The V gene's germline CDR1 is MNHEY and CDR2 SVGAGI. Trimming took 6 bases from V and 4 from J, leaving 16 bases between them. In DNA, the CDR3 is TGTGCCAGCAGATCGGTGGCAGGAGAAAATCAGCCCCAGCATTTT. Translation gives CASRSVAGENQPQHF.

The rearrangement links TRBV11-1 to TRBJ2-1; 9 bases agree with TRBD1. The CDR3 is made up of 15 amino acids. Germline CDR1 is SGHAT and CDR2 is FQDESV (reference sequence). Germline trimming cut 7 bases from V and 10 bases from J; bases unmatched to any gene: 14. CDR3 coding DNA: TGTGCCAGCACCCTCACAACAGGGGGCAGGGGAGAGCAGTTCTTC. Translated, it gives CASTLTTGGRGEQFF.

The V call is TRBV7-7, the J call TRBJ1-1; D is ambiguous. V was clipped by 1 base and J by 10 bases, with 13 bases between them. Germline CDR1 and CDR2: SSHAT and FNYEAQ (reference sequence). The CDR3 consists of 13 residues. The CDR3 is CASSLVFGEGAFF. In DNA, the CDR3 is TGTGCCAGCAGCTTAGTATTCGGGGAAGGAGCTTTCTTT.

The chain has TRBV5-4 and TRBJ1-2; D gene uncertain. Trimming pared 6 bases from V and 4 bases from J, leaving 19 bases between. Germline lookup yields CDR1 SGHNT and CDR2 YYREEE (reference sequence). The CDR3 covers 15 residues. The CDR3 spells CASIDPRNRPYGYTF. Here the CDR3 DNA reads TGTGCCAGCATCGATCCTCGCAACAGACCCTATGGCTACACCTTC.

This chain connects TRBV6-5 to TRBJ2-7, with D tentatively TRBD1 (6 bases). Germline V lookup: CDR1 MNHEY, CDR2 SVGAGI. This CDR3 region has 13 residues. V lost 0 bases, J lost 5 bases, and 8 bases lay in between. The CDR3 here is CASSYSNRDEQYF. CDR3 coding DNA: TGTGCCAGCAGTTACTCGAACAGGGACGAGCAGTACTTC.

The CDR3 DNA is TGTGCCAGCAGTTACTCAAAGATCTACGAGCAGTACTTC. It specifies CASSYSKIYEQYF. The V gene is TRBV6-5, the J gene TRBJ2-7, with unresolved D. The germline gives CDR1 MNHEY, CDR2 SVGAGI. The ends were cut back, 0 bases at V and 3 bases at J, with 6 bases in the middle. The CDR3 length is 13 residues.

This clone was recorded only once. The rearrangement links TRBV30 to TRBJ1-6; TRBD1 is a possible D gene (6 bases). Trimming cost V 4 bases and J 7 bases, with 11 bases left between them. Germline V gene lookup returns CDR1 GTSNPN and CDR2 SVGIG (reference sequence). CDR3 length: 13 residues. The CDR3 region is CAWKTGMNSPLHF. The CDR3, as DNA: TGTGCCTGGAAAACAGGGATGAATTCACCCCTCCACTTT.

This sequence joins TRBV28 and TRBJ1-5, with 7 bases matching TRBD1. The CDR3 covers 15 residues. Germline loops: CDR1 MDHEN, CDR2 SYDVKM. The V gene end was trimmed by 3 bases and the J gene end by 3 bases; junction bases not matched to a gene: 5. CDR3 residues: CASSFLTGPNQPQHF. CDR3 nucleotide sequence: TGTGCCAGCAGTTTTCTGACAGGGCCCAATCAGCCCCAGCATTTT.

This clone occurred a few times. The chain couples TRBV2 to TRBJ1-5; perhaps TRBD1 as D (5 bases). CDR3 size: 13 residues. CDR1 and CDR2 from the germline V gene are SNHLY and FYNNEI. V was cut by 4 bases and J by 7 bases, with 11 bases left in between. The CDR3 here is CASSGYQGQPQHF. The CDR3 DNA reads TGTGCCAGCAGTGGTTACCAGGGCCAGCCCCAGCATTTT.

The rearrangement links TRBV30 to TRBJ1-6; D might be TRBD1 (6 bases). Germline CDR1 GTSNPN, CDR2 SVGIG (reference sequence). This CDR3 region has 13 residues. Trimming removed 2 bases from V and 9 bases from J, with 11 bases in between. In nucleotides, the CDR3 is TGTGCCTGGAGTCCACAGGGTACTTCACCCCTCCACTTT. Its translation is CAWSPQGTSPLHF.

This clone was seen a single time. The rearrangement uses TRBV29-1 and TRBJ1-3; 8 nucleotides align to TRBD1. V lost 7 bases to trimming and J lost 4 bases; unmatched junction nucleotides: 9. CDR1 is SQVTM, CDR2 ANQGSEA, per germline. The CDR3 extends over 14 amino acids. CDR3 bases: TGCAGCGCCCAGTCGACAGGGGAGGGAAACACCATATATTTT. It specifies CSAQSTGEGNTIYF.

The chain's CDR3 is CASKEQGVFNYGYTF. CDR3 nucleotides: TGTGCCAGCAAGGAACAGGGGGTTTTTAACTATGGCTACACCTTC. The V and J genes are TRBV6-1 and TRBJ1-2; TRBD1 matches 8 bases. CDR3 length: 15 residues. Germline V gene data show CDR1 as MNHNS and CDR2 as SASEGT. The V segment lost 7 bases and the J segment 1 base; nucleotides outside the gene matches: 8.

The rearrangement uses TRBV7-2 and TRBJ1-5; D gene ambiguous. Trimming pared 1 base from V and 7 bases from J, leaving 14 bases between. This CDR3 has 15 amino acids. Germline V CDR1 and CDR2: SGHTA, FQGNSA. CDR3 nucleotide sequence: TGTGCCAGCAGCTTAGGGTCCGTCACGGGGCAGCCCCAGCATTTT. The encoded protein is CASSLGSVTGQPQHF.

The CDR3 here is CASNREPWDSPLHF. CDR3 nucleotides: TGTGCCAGCAACCGGGAACCCTGGGATTCACCCCTCCACTTT. The rearrangement uses TRBV5-6 and TRBJ1-6; D is ambiguous. Germline assignment: CDR1 SGHDT and CDR2 YYEEEE. The ends were cut back, 6 bases at V and 8 bases at J, with 15 bases in the middle. The length of the CDR3 is 14 residues. The full variable domain, completed using reference TRBV5-6 and TRBJ1-6, is DAGVTQSPTHLIKTRGQQVTLRCSPKSGHDTVSWYQQALGQGPQFIFQYYEEEERQRGNFPDRFSGHQFPNYSSELNVNALLLGDSALYLCASNREPWDSPLHFGNGTRLTVT.

The chain is built from TRBV7-9 and TRBJ2-7, with TRBD1 as a possible D gene (6 bases). The CDR3 extends over 15 amino acids. The germline CDR1 and CDR2 sequences are SEHNR and FQNEAQ (reference sequence). V was pared by 1 base and J by 4 bases, with 14 bases between. The CDR3 spells CASSLGDTGPYEQYF. The CDR3 DNA reads as TGTGCCAGCAGCTTAGGGGACACGGGCCCGTACGAGCAGTACTTC.

Only one count was recorded for this clone. The rearrangement links TRBV7-9 to TRBJ1-2, with TRBD1 identical over 8 bases. Germline V gives CDR1 SEHNR, CDR2 FQNEAQ (reference sequence). The V and J ends lost 8 bases and 3 bases, in that order; junction bases with no gene match: 23. The CDR3 loop spans 19 amino acids. CDR3: CASPSGRPGGALGDYGYTF. The CDR3 DNA is TGTGCCAGCCCTTCAGGGAGGCCAGGGGGCGCGTTAGGGGACTATGGCTACACCTTC. Variable domain in full (rest from reference TRBV7-9 and TRBJ1-2): DTGVSQNPRHKITKRGQNVTFRCDPISEHNRLYWYRQTLGQGPEFLTYFQNEAQLEKSRLLSDRFSAERPKGSFSTLEIQRTEQGDSAMYLCASPSGRPGGALGDYGYTFGSGTRLTVV.

This chain links TRBV29-1 with TRBJ1-1; 10 nucleotides align to TRBD1. The trim removed 6 bases at V and 5 bases at J, leaving 3 bases unmatched. Germline V gene sequence: CDR1 SQVTM, CDR2 ANQGSEA. There are 12 residues in the CDR3. CDR3 DNA: TGCAGCGTAGGACAGGGGGGGACTGAAGCTTTCTTT. Its translation: CSVGQGGTEAFF. Using reference TRBV29-1 and TRBJ1-1 for the parts outside the CDR3, the full variable domain is SAVISQKPSRDICQRGTSLTIQCQVDSQVTMMFWYRQQPGQSLTLIATANQGSEATYESGFVIDKFPISRPNLTFSTLTVSNMSPEDSSIYLCSVGQGGTEAFFGQGTRLTVV.

This chain joins TRBV6-1 and TRBJ2-2; 9 nucleotides match TRBD2. V trimming: 2 bases; J trimming: 7 bases; junction bases outside the gene matches: 8. The CDR3 has 16 amino acids. Germline assignment: CDR1 MNHNS and CDR2 SASEGT. The CDR3 region is CASSELAGGPSGELFF. The CDR3 nucleotides read TGTGCCAGCAGTGAACTCGCGGGGGGGCCTAGCGGGGAGCTGTTTTTT.

V usage is TRBV5-4 and J usage is TRBJ1-1; weak D call: TRBD1 (6 bases). V lost 4 bases and J lost 3, with 28 bases in between. Looked up from germline, CDR1 is SGHNT and CDR2 is YYREEE (reference sequence). The CDR3 totals 19 residues. CDR3 in amino acids: CASSPGGSSSGGSHTEAFF. In DNA form, the CDR3 reads TGTGCCAGCAGCCCGGGGGGCAGTAGCAGCGGAGGTAGCCACACTGAAGCTTTCTTT.

This clone was recorded a few times. The J gene is TRBJ1-1, the V gene TRBV29-1; TRBD1 matches at 10 bases. CDR3 size: 13 residues. Germline V gene sequence: CDR1 SQVTM, CDR2 ANQGSEA. The V and J ends lost 6 bases and 1 base, in that order; junction bases with no gene match: 2. The CDR3 region is CSVGQGGNTEAFF. CDR3 DNA sequence: TGCAGCGTCGGACAGGGGGGGAACACTGAAGCTTTCTTT.

This sequence joins TRBV4-2 and TRBJ2-3, with 7 bases aligning to TRBD2. The J segment lost 2 bases and the V segment lost 0 bases, leaving 2 bases of the junction unmatched. The germline gives CDR1 LGHNA, CDR2 YNFKEQ. The CDR3 runs 15 residues. The CDR3 is CASSQELAYTDTQYF. Here the CDR3 DNA reads TGTGCCAGCAGCCAAGAACTAGCGTACACAGATACGCAGTATTTT.

This clone was seen a single time. CDR3 sequence: CASGLGQGSYGYTF. CDR3 DNA sequence: TGTGCTAGTGGTTTGGGACAGGGAAGCTATGGCTACACCTTC. This chain joins TRBV12-5 and TRBJ1-2; TRBD1 matches 7 bases. The CDR3 totals 14 residues. V lost 1 base and J lost 4; bases outside the gene matches: 3. Germline assignment: CDR1 LGHNT and CDR2 FRNRAP.

This chain joins TRBV6-4 and TRBJ2-1; D unresolved. Germline V gene sequence: CDR1 MRHNA, CDR2 SNTAGT. The V end was cut by 5 bases, the J end by 0 bases, with 23 bases between. The CDR3 is made up of 19 amino acids. CDR3 in DNA: TGTGCCAGCAGTCCTACCTCTTTTCCGACGGTGAGCTCCTACAATGAGCAGTTCTTC. The encoded protein is CASSPTSFPTVSSYNEQFF.